This entry lists 9 T cell receptor beta chains sequenced from one sample in a study of monozygotic twins with inflammatory bowel disease. TCRdb re-called the 5' RACE reads and gives one entry per CDR3 protein, without DNA. The sample includes 350,000 to 550,000 distinct CDR3 sequences. The sample was blood. These receptors originate from a human donor with ulcerative colitis or Crohn's disease, or a healthy co-twin of an affected twin (not recorded which).

The chain combines TRBV10-3 with TRBJ2-3. Germline loops: CDR1 ENHRY, CDR2 SYGVKD. The length of the CDR3 is 15 residues. The CDR3 sequence is CAISEGIQDWDTQYF.

The chain employs TRBV7-2 and TRBJ2-2; TCRdb reports TRBD2, a call that lacks DNA to check it against. Germline CDR1 and CDR2: SGHTA and FQGNSA. The CDR3 length is 15 residues. This CDR3 is CASSKGTLNTGELFF. Looking up the rest from reference TRBV7-2 and TRBJ2-2 gives the full variable domain: GAGVSQSPSNKVTEKGKDVELRCDPISGHTALYWYRQSLGQGLEFLIYFQGNSAPDKSGLPSDRFSAERTGGSVSTLTIQRTQQEDSAVYLCASSKGTLNTGELFFGEGSRLTVL.

The chain couples TRBV6-5 to TRBJ2-3. The CDR3 is 11 residues long. CDR1 and CDR2 (germline): MNHEY, SVGAGI. This CDR3 is CASKRGDTQYF.

The chain recombines TRBV6-2 or TRBV6-3 with TRBJ2-7; with no DNA, the TCRdb D assignment of TRBD2 cannot be verified. The CDR3 has 14 amino acids. Germline CDR1 MNHEY, CDR2 SVGEGT. This CDR3 reads CASSRLAGAIEQYF.

This chain links TRBV7-2 with TRBJ2-3; TCRdb designates TRBD1, a call that cannot be tested without DNA. The germline gives CDR1 SGHTA, CDR2 FQGNSA. This CDR3 contains 16 residues. CDR3 loop: CASSFWHRGLTDTQYF.

J is TRBJ1-1 and V is TRBV12-3 or TRBV12-4. The CDR3 has 11 amino acids. CDR3 region: CASSTQIEAFF.

The chain employs TRBV9 and TRBJ2-3; lacking DNA, the TRBD1 call made by TCRdb goes unchecked. CDR1 and CDR2 from the germline V gene are SGDLS and YYNGEE. The CDR3 spans 15 residues. CDR3 in amino acids: CASSVDWDEGRTQYF.

The chain carries TRBV6-1 and TRBJ2-3; there is no DNA to check the TCRdb D call of TRBD1. The CDR3 is made up of 14 amino acids. Per the germline V gene, CDR1 is MNHNS and CDR2 is SASEGT. The CDR3 sequence: CASRATGGTDTQYF.

The J gene is TRBJ2-7, the V gene TRBV7-9. The CDR3 runs 11 residues. The germline gives CDR1 SEHNR, CDR2 FQNEAQ (reference sequence). CDR3 sequence reads: CASSESIEQYF. Drawing the rest from reference TRBV7-9 and TRBJ2-7, the complete variable domain is DTGVSQNPRHKITKRGQNVTFRCDPISEHNRLYWYRQTLGQGPEFLTYFQNEAQLEKSRLLSDRFSAERPKGSFSTLEIQRTEQGDSAMYLCASSESIEQYFGPGTRLTVT.